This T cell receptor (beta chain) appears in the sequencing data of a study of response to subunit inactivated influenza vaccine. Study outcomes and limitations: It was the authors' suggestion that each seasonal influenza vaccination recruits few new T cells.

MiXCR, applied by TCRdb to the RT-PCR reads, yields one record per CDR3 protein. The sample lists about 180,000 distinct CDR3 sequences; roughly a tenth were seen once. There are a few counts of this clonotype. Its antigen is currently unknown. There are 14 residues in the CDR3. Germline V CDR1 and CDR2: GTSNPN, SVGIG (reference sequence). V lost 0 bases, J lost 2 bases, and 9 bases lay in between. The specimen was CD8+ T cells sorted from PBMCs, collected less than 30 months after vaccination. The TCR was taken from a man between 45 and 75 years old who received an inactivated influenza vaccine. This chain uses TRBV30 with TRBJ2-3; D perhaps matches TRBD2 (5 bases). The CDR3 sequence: CAWSVAGITDTQYF. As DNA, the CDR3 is TGTGCCTGGAGTGTAGCCGGGATCACAGATACGCAGTATTTT.